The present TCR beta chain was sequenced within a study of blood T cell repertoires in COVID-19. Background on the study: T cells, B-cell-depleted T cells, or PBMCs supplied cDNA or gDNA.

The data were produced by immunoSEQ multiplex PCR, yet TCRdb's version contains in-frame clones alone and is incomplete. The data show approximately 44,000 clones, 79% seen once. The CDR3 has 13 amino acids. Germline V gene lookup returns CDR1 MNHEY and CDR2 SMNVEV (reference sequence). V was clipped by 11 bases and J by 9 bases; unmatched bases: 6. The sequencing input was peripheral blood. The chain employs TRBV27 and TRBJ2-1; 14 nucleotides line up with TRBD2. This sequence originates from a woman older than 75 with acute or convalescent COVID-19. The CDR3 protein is CASRLAGGGEQFF. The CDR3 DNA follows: TGTGCCTCAAGACTAGCGGGAGGGGGTGAGCAGTTCTTC.